The 21 T cell receptor beta chains below all came from one sample that was sequenced in a study of blood T cell repertoires in COVID-19. Using immunoSEQ multiplex PCR, the repertoire was profiled, and TCRdb retains in-frame clones only, with some absent. The table lists about 130,000 clones, approximately 88% of them singletons. Material: peripheral blood. The receptors here all came from a man aged 50 to 60 with acute or convalescent COVID-19.

The chain has TRBV20-1 and TRBJ1-4; 7 bases agree with TRBD1. V was pared by 3 bases and J by 5 bases, with 3 bases of the junction left unmatched. The germline gives CDR1 DFQATT, CDR2 SNEGSKA (reference sequence). CDR3 length: 13 residues. CDR3 region: CSASEGANEKLFF. In DNA, the CDR3 is TGCAGTGCTAGTGAGGGGGCGAATGAAAAACTGTTTTTT.

The chain has TRBV6-5 and TRBJ2-7; 8 bases are a match to TRBD1. There are 15 residues in the CDR3. V trimming: 5 bases; J trimming: 7 bases; junction bases outside the gene matches: 13. Germline V gene lookup returns CDR1 MNHEY and CDR2 SVGAGI. The CDR3 loop is CASSTLVSGGREQYF. CDR3 nucleotides: TGTGCCAGCAGTACGCTCGTGTCAGGGGGCCGGGAGCAGTACTTC.

The chain joins TRBV12-3 or TRBV12-4 to TRBJ2-7; D is perhaps TRBD2 (5 bases). The CDR3 has 13 amino acids. The V end lost 4 bases, the J end lost 4 bases, and 11 bases lay between the germline ends. The CDR3: CASSSPIAYEQYF. The CDR3 nucleotides are TGTGCCAGCAGTTCCCCGATAGCGTACGAGCAGTACTTC.

V and J are TRBV18 and TRBJ1-3; D might be TRBD1 (5 bases). Germline V gene sequence: CDR1 KGHSH, CDR2 LQKENI. The CDR3 sequence is 16 residues long. Trimming shortened V by 3 bases and J by 2 bases, and 14 bases separated the two germline ends. In DNA, the CDR3 is TGTGCCAGCTCACCCACAGGTCCGGGTCCTGGAAACACCATATATTTT. This gives the protein CASSPTGPGPGNTIYF.

This sequence joins TRBV28 and TRBJ2-3; tentative D call: TRBD1 (6 bases). Germline V gene sequence: CDR1 MDHEN, CDR2 SYDVKM. Trimming left V 4 bases short and J 1 base short, with 15 bases between. The CDR3 totals 16 residues. This CDR3 reads CASSSLGAQGTDTQYF. DNA for the CDR3: TGTGCCAGCAGTTCCCTGGGGGCCCAGGGCACAGATACGCAGTATTTT.

The CDR3 reads CASEFWGGKAYEQYF. The DNA for the CDR3 is TGTGCCAGCGAATTCTGGGGGGGCAAGGCCTACGAGCAGTACTTC. The genes are TRBV6-5 and TRBJ2-7; TRBD2 might be the D (7 bases). This CDR3 comprises 15 residues. The germline gives CDR1 MNHEY, CDR2 SVGAGI. The V end lost 8 bases, the J end lost 2 bases, and 19 bases lay between the germline ends.

J is TRBJ1-1 and V is TRBV18; D is unresolved. The CDR3 contains 15 residues. Germline CDR1 reads KGHSH; CDR2 reads LQKENI. V was clipped by 4 bases and J by 4 bases, with 16 bases between them. The DNA for the CDR3 is TGTGCCAGCTCACACAGCCCTTCCATGGGCACTGAAGCTTTCTTT. It codes for CASSHSPSMGTEAFF.

V and J are TRBV5-1 and TRBJ2-1; 8 bases align to TRBD2. The CDR3 is made up of 14 amino acids. Per the germline V gene, CDR1 is SGHRS and CDR2 is YFSETQ. Trimming at V came to 2 bases and at J to 5 bases, leaving 3 bases not matched to a gene. Here the CDR3 DNA reads TGCGCCAGCAGCTTACAAGCGGGAGACAATGAGCAGTTCTTC. This encodes CASSLQAGDNEQFF.

This clone was detected once. The chain couples TRBV11-2 to TRBJ1-2; D may be TRBD1 (5 bases). Germline V gives CDR1 SGHAT, CDR2 FQNNGV. The CDR3 sequence is 13 residues long. Trimming took off 5 bases at V and 12 bases at J, with 19 bases between the two ends. CDR3 region: CASSPEGFGAHTF. In DNA, the CDR3 is TGTGCCAGCAGCCCGGAAGGTTTTGGGGCCCACACCTTC.

The V and J genes are TRBV20-1 and TRBJ1-1, with D possibly matching TRBD1 (6 bases). The CDR3 extends over 11 amino acids. CDR1 is DFQATT, CDR2 SNEGSKA, per germline (reference sequence). The CDR3 region is CRGGRGTEAFF. For the CDR3, the DNA is TGCAGGGGGGGGCGTGGGACTGAAGCTTTCTTT.

This clone showed up many times. The chain uses TRBV14 and TRBJ2-1; D perhaps matches TRBD1 (5 bases). This CDR3 has 16 amino acids. V was trimmed by 3 bases and J by 0 bases, leaving 12 bases between them. Germline V gene sequence: CDR1 SGHDN, CDR2 FVKESK. The CDR3 loop is CASSHGHLSSYNEQFF. The CDR3 nucleotides read TGTGCCAGCAGCCACGGACACCTCAGCTCCTACAATGAGCAGTTCTTC. The full variable domain, rest sourced from reference TRBV14 and TRBJ2-1, is EAGVTQFPSHSVIEKGQTVTLRCDPISGHDNLYWYRRVMGKEIKFLLHFVKESKQDESGMPNNRFLAERTGGTYSTLKVQPAELEDSGVYFCASSHGHLSSYNEQFFGPGTRLTVL.

This chain uses TRBV7-9 with TRBJ1-1; 12 nucleotides align to TRBD1. The CDR3 spans 17 residues. CDR1 and CDR2 from the germline V gene are SEHNR and FQNEAQ (reference sequence). Trimming at V came to 4 bases and at J to 6 bases, leaving 12 bases not matched to a gene. The chain's CDR3 is CASSSRWDRGRRSEAFF. For the CDR3, the DNA is TGTGCCAGCAGCTCTCGGTGGGACAGGGGGCGGCGTTCTGAAGCTTTCTTT.

The CDR3 reads CASSQDNGAYGYTF. Written as DNA, the CDR3 is TGTGCCAGCAGCCAAGATAACGGAGCCTATGGCTACACCTTC. The rearrangement joins TRBV3-1 (or the pseudogene TRBV3-2) to TRBJ1-2; no clear D gene. Germline-derived CDR1 and CDR2 are LGHDT and YNNKEL (reference sequence). The CDR3 runs 14 residues. The V end lost 0 bases, the J end lost 4 bases, and 9 bases lay between the germline ends.

This clone showed up just a few times. The chain recombines TRBV19 with TRBJ1-1; maybe TRBD1 (5 bases). V was shortened by 7 bases and J by 4 bases, with 13 bases between the two germline ends. This CDR3 is 13 amino acids long. Per the germline V gene, CDR1 is LNHDA and CDR2 is SQIVND (reference sequence). CDR3 protein: CASTGRGITEAFF. As DNA, the CDR3 is TGTGCCAGTACAGGGCGGGGAATCACTGAAGCTTTCTTT.

CDR3 protein: CASSVGGLERGYTF. CDR3 DNA: TGTGCCAGCAGCGTAGGGGGACTCGAACGGGGCTACACCTTC. The chain recombines TRBV9 with TRBJ1-2, with D possibly matching TRBD1 (5 bases). CDR1 is SGDLS and CDR2 is YYNGEE in the germline V gene. The length of the CDR3 is 14 residues. V was pared by 0 bases and J by 8 bases, with 14 bases between.

The chain employs TRBV19 and TRBJ1-3, with TRBD1 matching over 7 bases. CDR3 length equals 15 residues. The V gene's germline CDR1 is LNHDA and CDR2 SQIVND (reference sequence). The ends lost 5 bases at V and 1 base at J; junction bases unmatched: 5. In DNA, the CDR3 is TGTGCCAGTAGTGAGAGCAGGGGGTCTGGAAACACCATATATTTT. Protein sequence: CASSESRGSGNTIYF.

This rearrangement joins TRBV5-5 to TRBJ1-5; 8 positions match TRBD1. Per germline, CDR1 SGHKS and CDR2 YYEKEE (reference sequence). CDR3 length equals 14 residues. After removal of 4 bases from V and 6 bases from J, the junction contained 6 bases not matched to a gene. Written as DNA, the CDR3 is TGTGCCAGCAGCGCGGACAGGGTAGTTCAGCCCCAGCATTTT. Protein: CASSADRVVQPQHF.

The rearrangement links TRBV9 to TRBJ2-5, with TRBD2 matching over 7 bases. The CDR3 is 15 residues long. With 0 bases clipped from V and 3 bases from J, the junction kept 5 bases outside the gene matches. Per the germline V gene, CDR1 is SGDLS and CDR2 is YYNGEE. Here the CDR3 reads CASSVGSSGEETQYF. CDR3 in DNA: TGTGCCAGCAGCGTAGGGTCCAGCGGGGAAGAGACCCAGTACTTC.

This CDR3 reads CASSLSGQLGNTIYF. CDR3 coding DNA: TGTGCCAGCAGCTTGTCGGGACAGCTTGGAAACACCATATATTTT. The chain combines TRBV11-1 with TRBJ1-3; 7 nucleotides line up with TRBD1. The J segment lost 3 bases and the V segment lost 3 bases, leaving 5 bases of the junction unmatched. This CDR3 region has 15 residues. Germline V gene data show CDR1 as SGHAT and CDR2 as FQDESV (reference sequence). Filled out from reference TRBV11-1 and TRBJ1-3, the complete variable domain reads EAEVAQSPRYKITEKSQAVAFWCDPISGHATLYWYRQILGQGPELLVQFQDESVVDDSQLPKDRFSAERLKGVDSTLKIQPAELGDSAMYLCASSLSGQLGNTIYFGEGSWLTVV.

J is TRBJ1-2 and V is TRBV7-2, with D hard to call. Germline assignment: CDR1 SGHTA and CDR2 FQGNSA. V was shortened by 3 bases and J by 3 bases, with 8 bases between the two germline ends. This CDR3 has 13 amino acids. CDR3 nucleotides: TGTGCCAGCAGCTTCAGTGGTGACTATGGCTACACCTTC. It is translated as CASSFSGDYGYTF.

V and J are TRBV4-1 and TRBJ1-1; D is ambiguous. The CDR3 sequence is 15 residues long. V was clipped by 2 bases and J by 0 bases, with 10 bases between them. CDR1 and CDR2 (germline): MGHRA, YSYEKL. CDR3 bases: TGCGCCAGCAGCCAATTTGTGGGCCTGAACACTGAAGCTTTCTTT. Translating it yields CASSQFVGLNTEAFF.